The clone carrying this T cell receptor beta chain was seen a few times. Its antigen is still unknown. The entry originates in a study of cytomegalovirus exposure and HLA in healthy donors. Study-wide results and limits: Researchers reported in a later analysis that a missense DCLRE1C variant was tied to TCR beta V- and J-gene trimming.

From germline, CDR1 is SGHAT and CDR2 FQDESV (reference sequence). The CDR3 is 15 amino acids. Trimming removed 5 bases from V and 2 bases from J, with 13 bases in between. The primer mix had 60 Vbeta and 13 Jbeta primers. The assay was immunoSEQ multiplex PCR, and TCRdb's table has in-frame clones only and misses some. The sample consists of about 68,000 clones, 81% of them appearing once. The chain uses TRBV11-1 and TRBJ1-3, with D possibly TRBD1 on 5 matching bases. Input material: PBMCs. The sequence came from a human donor in good health. CDR3 nucleotides: TGTGCCAGCAGCCTGGGGCGAACGACTGGAAACACCATATATTTT. It specifies CASSLGRTTGNTIYF.